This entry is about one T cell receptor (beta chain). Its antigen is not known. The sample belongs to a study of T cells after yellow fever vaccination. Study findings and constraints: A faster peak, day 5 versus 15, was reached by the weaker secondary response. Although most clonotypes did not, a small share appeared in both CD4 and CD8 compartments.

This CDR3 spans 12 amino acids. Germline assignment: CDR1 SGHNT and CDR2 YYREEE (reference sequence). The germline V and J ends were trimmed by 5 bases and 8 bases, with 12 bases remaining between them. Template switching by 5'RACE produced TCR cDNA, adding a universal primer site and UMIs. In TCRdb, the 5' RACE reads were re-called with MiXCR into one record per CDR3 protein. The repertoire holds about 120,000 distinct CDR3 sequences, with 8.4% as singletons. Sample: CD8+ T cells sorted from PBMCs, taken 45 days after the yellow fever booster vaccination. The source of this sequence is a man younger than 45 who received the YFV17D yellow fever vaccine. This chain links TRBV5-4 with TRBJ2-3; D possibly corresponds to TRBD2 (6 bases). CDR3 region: CASRNAGGTQYF. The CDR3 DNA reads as TGTGCCAGCAGAAATGCCGGGGGTACGCAGTATTTT.